The rows below give T cell receptor beta chains drawn from one sample of a study of T-cell memory formation after mild COVID-19. MiXCR, applied by TCRdb to the 5' RACE reads, yields one record per CDR3 protein. This table has more than 45,000 distinct CDR3 sequences, approximately 9.1% appearing once. Sequenced sample: PBMCs or a T cell subset sorted from them (not recorded which). These TCRs come from an adult woman who had mild COVID-19 (a few samples of this study predate the infection). Cell type and time point are not known. Each CDR3 is given with its conserved first and last residue. The D gene is left open where the match is weak. Not every row has a clone size; where given, it reads once, few, many or a size class.

TRBV20-1	TRBJ2-3	.	12	many	CSAKEGLRPQYF	TGCAGTGCTAAAGAGGGGCTGAGACCGCAGTATTTT
TRBV4-1	TRBJ2-3	TRBD2	17	few	CASSQSGTSGVLDTQYF	TGCGCCAGCAGCCAATCCGGGACTAGCGGGGTCTTGGATACGCAGTATTTT
TRBV6-5	TRBJ1-1	.	13	many	CASSSPVNTEAFF	TGTGCCAGCAGTTCACCAGTGAACACTGAAGCTTTCTTT
TRBV12-3/TRBV12-4	TRBJ2-7	TRBD2	15	many	CASSLSLAALGGQYF	TGTGCCAGCAGTTTAAGTCTAGCGGCCCTCGGCGGACAGTACTTC
TRBV19	TRBJ2-3	TRBD1	14	.	CASRRQGGTDTQYF	TGTGCCAGCCGTAGACAGGGGGGCACAGATACGCAGTATTTT
TRBV30	TRBJ2-3	.	13	few	CAWSLNSKDTQYF	TGTGCCTGGAGCCTGAACTCCAAAGATACGCAGTATTTT
TRBV6-5	TRBJ2-7	.	17	many	CASSFRVGGGGTYEQYF	TGTGCCAGCAGTTTTCGGGTGGGGGGCGGAGGGACCTACGAGCAGTACTTC
TRBV20-1	TRBJ2-2	TRBD1	15	many	CSARIQGEDAGELFF	TGCAGTGCTAGAATACAGGGGGAGGACGCCGGGGAGCTGTTTTTT
TRBV5-4	TRBJ1-2	.	14	.	CASSLTGDQYGYTF	TGTGCCAGCAGCTTGACAGGAGACCAATATGGCTACACCTTC
TRBV12-3/TRBV12-4	TRBJ1-1	.	13	few	CASSLRPGTEAFF	TGTGCCAGCAGTTTACGCCCCGGCACTGAAGCTTTCTTT
TRBV11-2	TRBJ2-3	.	15	.	CASRRLGISTDTQYF	TGTGCCAGCAGAAGACTAGGGATCTCCACAGATACGCAGTATTTT
TRBV20-1	TRBJ2-3	.	13	many	CSVQRPSTDTQYF	TGCAGTGTCCAGCGGCCCAGCACAGATACGCAGTATTTT
TRBV7-2	TRBJ1-4	.	14	.	CACSGGPTNEKLFF	TGTGCCTGCTCGGGGGGCCCTACTAATGAAAAACTGTTTTTT
TRBV11-2	TRBJ2-5	.	16	few	CASSREGRTLGETQYF	TGTGCCAGCAGTCGCGAGGGCCGGACCCTGGGGGAGACCCAGTACTTC
TRBV29-1	TRBJ1-2	.	14	.	CSVEDRTGNYGYTF	TGCAGCGTTGAAGATCGTACGGGGAACTATGGCTACACCTTC
TRBV12-3/TRBV12-4	TRBJ1-2	.	12	few	CASSCGARGYTF	TGTGCCAGCAGTTGTGGGGCTCGTGGCTACACCTTC
TRBV20-1	TRBJ2-3	.	16	many	CSANSRRRGNTDTQYF	TGCAGTGCTAACTCGAGGCGGAGGGGGAACACAGATACGCAGTATTTT
TRBV7-9	TRBJ2-7	TRBD1	15	.	CASSRGQGNAYEQYF	TGTGCCAGCAGCCGGGGACAGGGGAATGCCTACGAGCAGTACTTC
TRBV5-1	TRBJ2-3	.	12	.	CASRGYTDTQYF	TGCGCCAGCAGGGGATACACAGATACGCAGTATTTT
TRBV5-1	TRBJ2-5	.	15	many	CASSLVGGAGETQYF	TGCGCCAGCAGCTTGGTTGGGGGCGCAGGGGAGACCCAGTACTTC
TRBV6-5	TRBJ1-4	.	14	many	CASSYSGRSEKLFF	TGTGCCAGCAGTTACTCGGGGAGATCTGAAAAACTGTTTTTT
TRBV3-1	TRBJ2-3	.	13	many	CASSRWAQDTQYF	TGTGCCAGCAGCCGGTGGGCCCAAGATACGCAGTATTTT
TRBV27	TRBJ2-3	.	16	many	CASSLSPSARTDTQYF	TGTGCCAGCAGTTTATCCCCCTCCGCGCGCACAGATACGCAGTATTTT
TRBV6-2/TRBV6-3	TRBJ2-2	.	14	few	CASSYSNQAGELFF	TGTGCCAGCAGTTACTCCAATCAAGCCGGGGAGCTGTTTTTT
TRBV4-1	TRBJ1-5	TRBD1	18	few	CASSASINRGLGNQPQHF	TGCGCCAGCAGCGCGAGCATTAACAGGGGGCTGGGCAATCAGCCCCAGCATTTT
TRBV30	TRBJ1-2	.	16	.	CAWSDWSPRTHYGYTF	TGTGCCTGGAGTGATTGGTCGCCCCGGACGCACTATGGCTACACCTTC
TRBV12-5	TRBJ2-1	.	16	many	CASGPRGLGSYNEQFF	TGTGCTAGTGGTCCCCGGGGGTTGGGGTCCTACAATGAGCAGTTCTTC